Listed below are T cell receptor beta chains from one sample, sequenced in a study of T cell responses to AZD1222 COVID-19 vaccine. Profiled with immunoSEQ multiplex PCR; TCRdb holds only in-frame clones, not every one. The data show about 94,000 clones, around 90% seen once. Sample: peripheral blood, taken on day 0 of AZD1222 vaccination. Receptors originate from an adult in good health. Each CDR3 is given with its conserved first and last residue. Fields, in order: D gene, J gene, clone size, V gene, CDR3 protein, CDR3 DNA. The D gene is left open where the match is weak. Expanded clones are given a class, and other clones once, few, many or no size at all.

>-|TRBJ1-5|once|TRBV3-1/TRBV3-2
CASSQDGLENQPQHF
TGTGCCAGCAGCCAAGATGGGTTAGAGAATCAGCCCCAGCATTTT
>TRBD1|TRBJ2-2|-|TRBV3-1/TRBV3-2
CASSRQGSNTGELFF
TGTGCCAGCAGTCGACAGGGATCAAACACCGGGGAGCTGTTTTTT
>TRBD2|TRBJ2-7|-|TRBV4-3
CASSQDRGGVYEQYF
TGCGCCAGCAGCCAAGATCGGGGGGGGGTCTACGAGCAGTACTTC
>-|TRBJ1-2|few|TRBV15
CATTPRFVKSTNYGYTF
TGTGCCACCACCCCCCGCTTTGTAAAGAGCACTAACTATGGCTACACCTTC
>-|TRBJ1-4|-|TRBV7-8
CASSLNRPGAGEKLFF
TGTGCCAGCAGCTTAAATCGCCCCGGGGCGGGTGAAAAACTGTTTTTT
>TRBD1|TRBJ2-3|-|TRBV6-5
CASRRTGGGTQYF
TGTGCCAGCAGGAGAACAGGGGGAGGTACGCAGTATTTT
>TRBD2|TRBJ2-3|-|TRBV3-1/TRBV3-2
CASSQSGGAKDTQYF
TGTGCCAGCAGCCAAAGCGGGGGGGCTAAAGATACGCAGTATTTT
>TRBD1|TRBJ2-3|-|TRBV5-1
CASSLGTGDTQYF
TGCGCCAGCAGCTTGGGGACAGGGGATACGCAGTATTTT
>-|TRBJ1-5|-|TRBV19
CASSPAGLGSNQPQHF
TGTGCCAGTAGCCCCGCAGGGCTAGGAAGCAATCAGCCCCAGCATTTT
>-|TRBJ1-4|once|TRBV6-6
CASSYSNPRREKLFF
TGTGCCAGCAGTTACTCGAACCCGCGTCGTGAAAAACTGTTTTTT
>-|TRBJ1-1|-|TRBV11-2
CASSLRGDTEAFF
TGTGCCAGCAGCTTAAGAGGGGACACTGAAGCTTTCTTT
>-|TRBJ2-7|-|TRBV5-1
CASCEFPGTEAYEQYF
TGCGCCAGCTGCGAATTTCCCGGGACTGAAGCCTACGAGCAGTACTTC
>-|TRBJ2-3|-|TRBV4-1
CASSQEAEYTDTQYF
TGCGCCAGCAGCCAAGAAGCAGAATACACAGATACGCAGTATTTT
>-|TRBJ1-4|-|TRBV5-1
CASSGNREAIPTNEKLFF
TGCGCCAGCAGCGGAAACCGGGAGGCCATTCCAACTAATGAAAAACTGTTTTTT
>-|TRBJ2-7|-|TRBV21-1
CASSKAGTASYEQYF
TGTGCCAGCAGCAAAGCCGGGACAGCATCCTACGAGCAGTACTTC
>-|TRBJ1-5|-|TRBV6-2/TRBV6-3
CASSYSSTSQRAGQPQHF
TGTGCCAGCAGTTACTCGAGTACTAGTCAGAGGGCAGGTCAGCCCCAGCATTTT
>-|TRBJ2-5|-|TRBV11-1
CASSLNAGGETQYF
TGTGCCAGCAGCTTAAACGCAGGGGGGGAGACCCAGTACTTC
>-|TRBJ2-1|-|TRBV6-2/TRBV6-3
CASSYSGTAYNEQFF
TGTGCCAGCAGTTACAGCGGGACAGCCTACAATGAGCAGTTCTTC
>-|TRBJ1-5|-|TRBV7-8
CASSSSRGGRNQPQHF
TGTGCCAGCAGCTCCTCCCGGGGGGGTCGCAATCAGCCCCAGCATTTT
>-|TRBJ1-2|-|TRBV24-1
CATSDWDGGGYTF
TGTGCCACCAGTGACTGGGACGGGGGTGGCTACACCTTC
>TRBD2|TRBJ2-7|-|TRBV27
CASSLSWRGGYYEQYF
TGTGCCAGCAGTTTATCGTGGCGGGGGGGATACTACGAGCAGTACTTC
>-|TRBJ1-5|-|TRBV18
CASSPAPDRDQPQHF
TGTGCCAGCTCACCGGCCCCGGACAGAGATCAGCCCCAGCATTTT
>-|TRBJ1-2|-|TRBV5-1
CASSSGTVSYTF
TGCGCCAGCAGCTCCGGGACGGTTAGCTACACCTTC
>-|TRBJ1-5|-|TRBV6-2/TRBV6-3
CASSYDWVGGSNQPQHF
TGTGCCAGCAGTTACGACTGGGTCGGGGGGAGCAATCAGCCCCAGCATTTT
>-|TRBJ2-7|few|TRBV2
CASTSPRDTSYEQYF
TGTGCCAGCACCTCTCCCAGGGATACGTCCTACGAGCAGTACTTC
>TRBD1|TRBJ2-5|-|TRBV7-3
CASSSQGSQETQYF
TGTGCCAGCAGCTCACAGGGGTCCCAAGAGACCCAGTACTTC
>-|TRBJ1-2|-|TRBV25-1
CASSGQTTNGYTF
TGTGCCAGCAGTGGACAGACGACAAACGGCTACACCTTC
>TRBD1|TRBJ1-6|-|TRBV27
CASSPEGAGLGSPLHF
TGTGCCAGCAGCCCAGAGGGGGCGGGGTTAGGTTCACCCCTCCACTTT
>-|TRBJ2-7|once|TRBV11-2
CASSLQFSSYEQYF
TGTGCCAGCAGCTTACAGTTCAGCTCCTACGAGCAGTACTTC
>TRBD2|TRBJ2-3|-|TRBV15
CATSRGLAGGISTDTQYF
TGTGCCACCAGCAGAGGACTAGCGGGGGGGATTAGCACAGATACGCAGTATTTT
>-|TRBJ2-5|-|TRBV29-1
CSVVGGGETQYF
TGCAGCGTTGTCGGGGGAGGAGAGACCCAGTACTTC
>-|TRBJ2-2|once|TRBV2
CASSEGRVANTGELFF
TGTGCCAGCAGTGAAGGCAGGGTGGCGAACACCGGGGAGCTGTTTTTT
>-|TRBJ1-3|-|TRBV11-2
CASSLAPPGGFSGNTIYF
TGTGCCAGCAGCTTAGCGCCCCCGGGGGGCTTCTCTGGAAACACCATATATTTT
>-|TRBJ1-3|-|TRBV5-4
CASSSGLTTLGNTIYF
TGTGCCAGCAGCTCGGGACTTACTACCCTTGGAAACACCATATATTTT
>TRBD2|TRBJ2-1|-|TRBV6-5
CASSLSGGNHNEQFF
TGTGCCAGCAGCCTGAGCGGGGGGAACCACAATGAGCAGTTCTTC
>-|TRBJ2-7|many|TRBV12-3/TRBV12-4
CASSPPTGQGQYF
TGTGCCAGCAGTCCCCCCACGGGGCAGGGGCAGTACTTC
>TRBD2|TRBJ2-2|-|TRBV11-3
CASSATSGGGTGELFF
TGTGCCAGCAGCGCCACTAGCGGGGGTGGCACCGGGGAGCTGTTTTTT
>-|TRBJ2-5|-|TRBV7-2
CASSLGGLGETQYF
TGTGCCAGCAGTTTAGGGGGGCTAGGAGAGACCCAGTACTTC
>-|TRBJ1-6|-|TRBV27
CASSFFDRSPLHF
TGTGCCAGCAGTTTTTTCGATAGGTCACCCCTCCACTTT
>TRBD1|TRBJ2-3|-|TRBV11-2
CASETGGSDTQYF
TGTGCCAGCGAAACAGGGGGCTCAGATACGCAGTATTTT
>TRBD1|TRBJ1-1|-|TRBV10-3
CAIRIQNRGTTEAFF
TGTGCCATCAGGATTCAGAACAGGGGGACGACTGAAGCTTTCTTT